This entry lists 28 T cell receptor beta chains sequenced from one sample in a study of T-cell memory formation after mild COVID-19. TCRdb used MiXCR to reprocess the 5' RACE reads, holding one entry per CDR3 protein. The table has fewer than 350,000 distinct CDR3 sequences, 14% seen once. Material for sequencing was PBMCs or a T cell subset sorted from them (not recorded which). These receptors were obtained from a man younger than 30 who had mild COVID-19 (a few samples of this study predate the infection). Cell type and time point are not known.

This clonotype was observed a few times. CDR3 sequence reads: CASSLRETDYNEKLFF. DNA of the CDR3: TGTGCCAGCAGCCTCCGCGAGACAGATTATAATGAAAAACTGTTTTTT. The chain joins TRBV7-9 to TRBJ1-4; a weak D match, TRBD1 (5 bases). Per germline, CDR1 SEHNR and CDR2 FQNEAQ (reference sequence). Between the trimmed V and J ends, which lost 5 bases and 4 bases, there was a span of 17 bases. This CDR3 is built from 16 residues.

This clonotype was observed at least ten times. CDR3 protein: CASSQVSSGGGNEQFF. CDR3 coding DNA: TGCGCCAGCAGCCAAGTGTCGAGCGGGGGAGGCAATGAGCAGTTCTTC. The V and J genes are TRBV4-1 and TRBJ2-1; 8 positions match TRBD2. Looked up from germline, CDR1 is MGHRA and CDR2 is YSYEKL. The CDR3 has 16 residues. V gave up 1 base and J gave up 6 bases; unmatched junction bases: 8.

J is TRBJ2-2 and V is TRBV3-1, with D unclear. V lost 4 bases, J lost 0 bases, and 12 bases lay in between. Per germline, CDR1 LGHDT and CDR2 YNNKEL (reference sequence). This CDR3 has 16 residues. The DNA of the CDR3 is TGTGCCAGCAGCCTCTGGGCCGGTACGAACACCGGGGAGCTGTTTTTT. Translation gives CASSLWAGTNTGELFF.

This clonotype has more than one count but fewer than ten. The gene calls are TRBV20-1 and TRBJ2-3; TRBD1 or TRBD2 may be the D gene (5 bases each). The CDR3 totals 15 residues. V gave up 6 bases and J gave up 2 bases, with 18 bases separating them. Looked up from germline, CDR1 is DFQATT and CDR2 is SNEGSKA (reference sequence). This CDR3 reads CSAALGPLVTDTQYF. The CDR3 region has the DNA TGCAGTGCCGCCCTGGGACCGTTGGTCACAGATACGCAGTATTTT.

This clonotype was picked up many times. The chain links TRBV5-1 to TRBJ2-5, with 7 bases lining up with TRBD2. The germline V gene encodes CDR1 SGHRS and CDR2 YFSETQ. V lost 3 bases to trimming and J lost 2 bases; unmatched junction nucleotides: 7. The CDR3 contains 15 residues. The CDR3 region is CASSSMGGWQETQYF. The CDR3 bases are TGCGCCAGCAGCTCCATGGGGGGGTGGCAAGAGACCCAGTACTTC.

V usage is TRBV2 and J usage is TRBJ1-2; 8 bases agree with TRBD1. V shed 8 bases, J shed 7 bases, and the junction held 15 bases outside the gene matches. The CDR3 is made up of 15 amino acids. The germline gives CDR1 SNHLY, CDR2 FYNNEI. In DNA form, the CDR3 reads TGTGCCAGCCCTCTCCCTGTAGACAGGGGTACTGGCTACACCTTC. It encodes CASPLPVDRGTGYTF.

This clonotype was counted only a few times. V usage is TRBV15 and J usage is TRBJ2-2; D is uncertain. V lost 7 bases to trimming and J lost 2 bases, with 11 bases between them. The CDR3 is 14 residues long. CDR1 LNHNV and CDR2 YYDKDF come from the germline V gene (reference sequence). The CDR3 nucleotides are TGTGCCACCACCATGTGGAGAAACACCGGGGAGCTGTTTTTT. It translates to CATTMWRNTGELFF.

This clonotype was observed many times. J is TRBJ2-1 and V is TRBV3-1, with D tentatively TRBD2 (6 bases). CDR3 length: 12 residues. CDR1 is LGHDT and CDR2 is YNNKEL in the germline V gene (reference sequence). V was pared by 4 bases and J by 10 bases, with 11 bases between. The CDR3: CASSLQAGEQFF. The CDR3 nucleotides are TGTGCCAGCAGCCTCCAGGCGGGGGAGCAGTTCTTC.

This clonotype occurred a few times. The chain uses TRBV12-3 or TRBV12-4 and TRBJ2-7, with 7 positions matching TRBD2. The CDR3 consists of 14 residues. Germline trimming cut 0 bases from V and 5 bases from J; bases unmatched to any gene: 4. This CDR3 is CASSLAFRGDEQYF. CDR3 DNA sequence: TGTGCCAGCAGTTTAGCTTTCCGGGGGGACGAGCAGTACTTC.

The CDR3 reads CSVRQIAGELFF. CDR3 DNA: TGCAGCGTCCGACAGATCGCCGGGGAGCTGTTTTTT. The chain employs TRBV29-1 and TRBJ2-2; perhaps TRBD1 as D (5 bases). Germline-derived CDR1 and CDR2 are SQVTM and ANQGSEA. The CDR3 spans 12 residues. V was clipped by 6 bases and J by 6 bases, with 11 bases between them.

This clonotype was counted between two and nine times. The chain couples TRBV5-1 to TRBJ2-3, with D uncertain. Germline V gene data show CDR1 as SGHRS and CDR2 as YFSETQ. Deletions cut 7 bases from V and 3 bases from J, with 15 bases between. This CDR3 is built from 14 residues. CDR3 protein: CASRHPGSTDTQYF. The CDR3 bases are TGCGCCAGCCGCCACCCCGGCTCAACAGATACGCAGTATTTT. Variable domain in full (rest from reference TRBV5-1 and TRBJ2-3): KAGVTQTPRYLIKTRGQQVTLSCSPISGHRSVSWYQQTPGQGLQFLFEYFSETQRNKGNFPGRFSGRQFSNSRSEMNVSTLELGDSALYLCASRHPGSTDTQYFGPGTRLTVL.

The V call is TRBV12-3 or TRBV12-4, the J call TRBJ1-5; a possible D gene is TRBD1 (5 bases). The CDR3 covers 11 residues. Deletions cut 8 bases from V and 11 bases from J, with 13 bases between. The CDR3 DNA is TGTGCCAGCGGCGGCAGGGAGTCCCAGCATTTT. Translation: CASGGRESQHF.

This clonotype was counted many times. The rearrangement links TRBV6-2 or TRBV6-3 to TRBJ1-6; the D is unclear. CDR1 MNHEY and CDR2 SVGEGT come from the germline V gene. The CDR3 sequence is 12 residues long. Trimming removed 8 bases from V and 8 bases from J, with 10 bases in between. The CDR3 nucleotides read TGTGCCAGCGCTACCCTTTATTCACCCCTCCACTTT. Residues: CASATLYSPLHF.

This clonotype showed up many times. The chain uses TRBV6-5 and TRBJ2-1; 9 bases fit TRBD1. The CDR3 is 15 amino acids. CDR1 and CDR2 (germline): MNHEY, SVGAGI. V gave up 6 bases and J gave up 8 bases; unmatched junction bases: 11. In DNA, the CDR3 is TGTGCCAGCAGGCCCACCGGGACAGGGAGCGATGAGCAGTTCTTC. Translating it yields CASRPTGTGSDEQFF.

This clonotype was observed a handful of times. The chain couples TRBV2 to TRBJ2-1, with 11 bases identical to TRBD2. The V gene end was trimmed by 6 bases and the J gene end by 2 bases; junction bases not matched to a gene: 6. The CDR3 loop spans 16 amino acids. Germline CDR1 SNHLY, CDR2 FYNNEI. DNA for the CDR3: TGTGCCAGCAGGCCTAGCGGGGGGACGGCCTACAATGAGCAGTTCTTC. Protein: CASRPSGGTAYNEQFF.

The table lists this clonotype with many counts. The CDR3 here is CASSKDRAGTGELFF. The CDR3 DNA follows: TGTGCCAGCAGTAAAGACAGGGCGGGCACCGGGGAGCTGTTTTTT. The chain joins TRBV7-6 to TRBJ2-2; 7 bases agree with TRBD1. This CDR3 has 15 residues. Germline V lookup: CDR1 SGHVS, CDR2 FNYEAQ. V lost 6 bases and J lost 4; bases outside the gene matches: 8. Combining the CDR3 with reference TRBV7-6 and TRBJ2-2 gives the whole variable domain GAGVSQSPRYKVTKRGQDVALRCDPISGHVSLYWYRQALGQGPEFLTYFNYEAQQDKSGLPNDRFSAERPEGSISTLTIQRTEQRDSAMYRCASSKDRAGTGELFFGEGSRLTVL.

The V call is TRBV7-3, the J call TRBJ2-1, with D tentatively TRBD2 (7 bases). The CDR3 totals 16 residues. Trimming took 5 bases from V and 0 from J, leaving 14 bases between them. Looked up from germline, CDR1 is SGHTA and CDR2 is FQGTGA. In DNA, the CDR3 is TGTGCCAGCAGCAAACAGGGACTAAGCTCCTACAATGAGCAGTTCTTC. Encoded protein: CASSKQGLSSYNEQFF.

In its sample, this clonotype was seen a few times. The rearrangement joins TRBV10-3 to TRBJ1-5, with 8 bases aligning to TRBD1. The CDR3 loop spans 14 amino acids. Unmatched junction bases numbered 0, after V lost 4 bases and J lost 1 base. Germline V gene lookup returns CDR1 ENHRY and CDR2 SYGVKD. The CDR3 DNA reads as TGTGCCATCAGTGGACAGGGGAGCAATCAGCCCCAGCATTTT. Amino acid sequence: CAISGQGSNQPQHF.

The chain links TRBV5-1 to TRBJ1-1; no firm D call. V lost 1 base and J 0 bases, leaving 7 bases between the germline ends. Germline loops: CDR1 SGHRS, CDR2 YFSETQ. The CDR3 length is 14 residues. The CDR3 protein is CASSLRTMNTEAFF. CDR3 nucleotide sequence: TGCGCCAGCAGCTTGCGTACTATGAACACTGAAGCTTTCTTT.

This clonotype was seen only a few times. The rearrangement joins TRBV7-6 to TRBJ2-6, with 10 bases lining up with TRBD2. V shed 1 base, J shed 2 bases, and the junction held 2 bases outside the gene matches. Germline V gives CDR1 SGHVS, CDR2 FNYEAQ. The CDR3 spans 17 residues. The CDR3 nucleotides are TGTGCCAGCAGCTTAGGGCTAGCGGGGGCTGGGGCCAACGTCCTGACTTTC. This codes for CASSLGLAGAGANVLTF.

This chain uses TRBV12-3 or TRBV12-4 with TRBJ2-7; the match to TRBD1 covers 8 bases. V gave up 6 bases and J gave up 3 bases; unmatched junction bases: 7. The CDR3 is made up of 14 amino acids. CDR3: CASSLTGVFYEQYF. DNA for the CDR3: TGTGCCAGCAGCTTGACAGGGGTCTTCTACGAGCAGTACTTC.

This clonotype was recorded many times. This rearrangement joins TRBV12-3 or TRBV12-4 to TRBJ1-6; 9 nucleotides match TRBD1. J lost 7 bases, V lost 6 bases, and 4 bases had no gene match. This CDR3 is 14 amino acids long. The CDR3 coding sequence is TGTGCCAGCAGCCGGACAGGGGACAATTCACCCCTCCACTTT. Translating gives CASSRTGDNSPLHF.

V usage is TRBV27 and J usage is TRBJ2-7; the D gene is possibly TRBD1 (7 bases). Trimming pared 2 bases from V and 0 bases from J, leaving 11 bases between. Germline V gives CDR1 MNHEY, CDR2 SMNVEV (reference sequence). The CDR3 has 15 amino acids. The CDR3 loop is CASSLRGDSSYEQYV. DNA of the CDR3: TGTGCCAGCAGTTTAAGGGGGGACAGCTCCTACGAGCAGTACGTC.

This clonotype was seen a few times. The chain carries TRBV6-2 or TRBV6-3 and TRBJ2-7; 8 bases fit TRBD1. After removal of 6 bases from V and 6 bases from J, the junction contained 13 bases not matched to a gene. CDR1 is MNHEY, CDR2 SVGEGT, per germline. This CDR3 is built from 15 residues. Here the CDR3 reads CASSRTGTVLSEQYF. Here the CDR3 DNA reads TGTGCCAGCAGCCGGACAGGGACGGTCTTGAGCGAGCAGTACTTC.

The V gene is TRBV20-1, the J gene TRBJ2-1; 11 bases agree with TRBD1. The CDR3 has 15 amino acids. From germline, CDR1 is DFQATT and CDR2 SNEGSKA (reference sequence). The V segment lost 4 bases and the J segment 7 bases; nucleotides outside the gene matches: 9. In nucleotides, the CDR3 is TGCAGTGCTACCCCCGGGACAGGGGGTCGTAATGAGCAGTTCTTC. It yields the protein CSATPGTGGRNEQFF.

This clonotype was counted a few times. CDR3 in DNA: TGTGCCAGCAGTCCTATCACATCTGGCTACACCTTC. Its translation is CASSPITSGYTF. This chain links TRBV2 with TRBJ1-2, with D uncertain. The CDR3 is 12 residues long. The germline V and J ends were trimmed by 5 bases and 7 bases, with 11 bases remaining between them. Germline CDR1 is SNHLY and CDR2 is FYNNEI. The full variable domain, with the rest looked up from reference TRBV2 and TRBJ1-2, is EPEVTQTPSHQVTQMGQEVILRCVPISNHLYFYWYRQILGQKVEFLVSFYNNEISEKSEIFDDQFSVERPDGSNFTLKIRSTKLEDSAMYFCASSPITSGYTFGSGTRLTVV.

The rearrangement uses TRBV6-5 and TRBJ1-5; D not certain. Trimming cost V 5 bases and J 6 bases, with 8 bases left between them. The CDR3 is made up of 12 amino acids. The germline V gene encodes CDR1 MNHEY and CDR2 SVGAGI. CDR3 in amino acids: CASSGMGQPQHF. The CDR3 DNA is TGTGCCAGCAGTGGCATGGGTCAGCCCCAGCATTTT.

This clonotype turned up a few times. The chain employs TRBV5-1 and TRBJ2-4; D unresolved. Germline CDR1 and CDR2: SGHRS and YFSETQ. The CDR3 has 13 amino acids. V gave up 4 bases and J gave up 5 bases, with 10 bases separating them. CDR3 nucleotides: TGCGCCAGCAGCCCAGACCCGGAAAACATTCAGTACTTC. Its translation is CASSPDPENIQYF. Combining the CDR3 with reference TRBV5-1 and TRBJ2-4 gives the whole variable domain KAGVTQTPRYLIKTRGQQVTLSCSPISGHRSVSWYQQTPGQGLQFLFEYFSETQRNKGNFPGRFSGRQFSNSRSEMNVSTLELGDSALYLCASSPDPENIQYFGAGTRLSVL.